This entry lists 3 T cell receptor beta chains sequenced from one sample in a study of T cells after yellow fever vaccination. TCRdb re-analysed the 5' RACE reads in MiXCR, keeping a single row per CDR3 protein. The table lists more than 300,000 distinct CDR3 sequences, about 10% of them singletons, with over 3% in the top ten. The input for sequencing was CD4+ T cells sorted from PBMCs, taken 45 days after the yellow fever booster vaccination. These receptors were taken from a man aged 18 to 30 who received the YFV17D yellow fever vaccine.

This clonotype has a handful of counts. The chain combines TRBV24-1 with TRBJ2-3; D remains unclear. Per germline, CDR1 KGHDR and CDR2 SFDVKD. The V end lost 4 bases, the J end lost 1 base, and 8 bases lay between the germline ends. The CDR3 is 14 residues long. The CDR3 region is CATSERWGTDTQYF. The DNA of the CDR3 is TGTGCCACCAGTGAAAGGTGGGGCACAGATACGCAGTATTTT.

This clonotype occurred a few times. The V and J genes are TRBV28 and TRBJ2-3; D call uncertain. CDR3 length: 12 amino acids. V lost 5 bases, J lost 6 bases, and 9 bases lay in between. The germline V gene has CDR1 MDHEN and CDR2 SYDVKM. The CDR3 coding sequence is TGTGCCAGCAGTCCTCTACGTGATACGCAGTATTTT. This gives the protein CASSPLRDTQYF. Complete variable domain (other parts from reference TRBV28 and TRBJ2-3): DVKVTQSSRYLVKRTGEKVFLECVQDMDHENMFWYRQDPGLGLRLIYFSYDVKMKEKGDIPEGYSVSREKKERFSLILESASTNQTSMYLCASSPLRDTQYFGPGTRLTVL.

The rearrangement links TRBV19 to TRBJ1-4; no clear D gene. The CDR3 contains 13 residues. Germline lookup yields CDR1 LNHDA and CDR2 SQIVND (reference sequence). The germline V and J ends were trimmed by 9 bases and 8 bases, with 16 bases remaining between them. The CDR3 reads CASKVSFGEKLFF. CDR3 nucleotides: TGTGCCAGCAAAGTTTCGTTCGGGGAAAAACTGTTTTTT.